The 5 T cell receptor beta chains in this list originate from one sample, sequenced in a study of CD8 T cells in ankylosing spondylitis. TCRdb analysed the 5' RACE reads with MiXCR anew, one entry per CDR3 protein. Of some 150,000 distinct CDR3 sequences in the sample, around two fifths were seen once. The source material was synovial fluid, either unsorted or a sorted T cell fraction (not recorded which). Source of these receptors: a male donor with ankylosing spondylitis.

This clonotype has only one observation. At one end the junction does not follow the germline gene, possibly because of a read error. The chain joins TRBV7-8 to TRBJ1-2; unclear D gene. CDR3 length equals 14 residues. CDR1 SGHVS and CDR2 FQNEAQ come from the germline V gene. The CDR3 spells CASSLLWIPWVRNF. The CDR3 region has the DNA TGTGCCAGCAGCTTGTTGTGGATCCCCTGGGTCAGGAACTTC. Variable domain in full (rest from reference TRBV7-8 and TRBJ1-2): GAGVSQSPRYKVAKRGQDVALRCDPISGHVSLFWYQQALGQGPEFLTYFQNEAQLDKSGLPSDRFFAERPEGSVSTLKIQRTQQEDSAVYLCASSLLWIPWVRNFGSGTRLTVV.

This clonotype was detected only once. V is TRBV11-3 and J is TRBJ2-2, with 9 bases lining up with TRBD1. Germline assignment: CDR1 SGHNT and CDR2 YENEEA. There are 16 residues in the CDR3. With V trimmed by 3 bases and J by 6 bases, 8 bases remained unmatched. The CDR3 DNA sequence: TGTGCCAGCAGCTTTCCGGGACAGGGAAACGCCGGGGAGCTGTTTTTT. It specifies CASSFPGQGNAGELFF.

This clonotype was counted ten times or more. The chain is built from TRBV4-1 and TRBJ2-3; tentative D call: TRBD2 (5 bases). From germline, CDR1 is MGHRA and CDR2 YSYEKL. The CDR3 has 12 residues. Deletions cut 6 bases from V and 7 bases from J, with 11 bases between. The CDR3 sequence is CASSHIANTQYF. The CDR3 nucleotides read TGCGCCAGCAGTCACATAGCGAATACGCAGTATTTT.

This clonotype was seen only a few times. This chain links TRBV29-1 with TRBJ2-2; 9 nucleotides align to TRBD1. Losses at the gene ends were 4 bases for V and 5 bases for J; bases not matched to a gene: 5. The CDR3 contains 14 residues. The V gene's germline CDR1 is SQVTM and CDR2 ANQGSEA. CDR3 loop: CSVVETGGTGELFF. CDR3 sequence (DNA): TGCAGCGTTGTTGAGACAGGGGGAACCGGGGAGCTGTTTTTT.

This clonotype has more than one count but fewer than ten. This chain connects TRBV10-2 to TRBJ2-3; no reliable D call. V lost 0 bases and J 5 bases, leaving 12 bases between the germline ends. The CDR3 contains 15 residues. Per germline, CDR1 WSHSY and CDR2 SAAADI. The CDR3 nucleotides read TGCGCCAGCAGTGAGTCGACCGGACCTCAAGATACGCAGTATTTT. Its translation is CASSESTGPQDTQYF.